The 21 T cell receptor beta chains presented below share a single source sample, sequenced in a study of CD8 T cells in Susac syndrome. Random hexamers were used to reverse transcribe about 0.45 to 1 ug of RNA. TCRdb reanalysed the immunoSEQ multiplex PCR reads using MiXCR and keeps one entry per CDR3 protein. The sample lists some 400,000 distinct CDR3 sequences, more than 70% occurring once. Sequencing was done on a sample of CD8+ T cells from PBMCs. The receptors here all came from a human donor with multiple sclerosis.

The chain employs TRBV28 and TRBJ2-7; possibly TRBD1 for D (5 bases). CDR1 is MDHEN, CDR2 SYDVKM, per germline. The CDR3 loop spans 15 amino acids. V lost 5 bases and J lost 4, with 18 bases in between. In nucleotides, the CDR3 is TGTGCCAGCAGTCATCCGATGGGTCAGGGTTACGAGCAGTACTTC. Its protein product is CASSHPMGQGYEQYF.

The chain recombines TRBV27 with TRBJ2-1; D not certain. Germline V gives CDR1 MNHEY, CDR2 SMNVEV (reference sequence). The ends were cut back, 8 bases at V and 0 bases at J, with 11 bases in the middle. The length of the CDR3 is 14 residues. Written as DNA, the CDR3 is TGTGCCAGCTCCCTTTGGAGCTCCTACAATGAGCAGTTCTTC. Its translation is CASSLWSSYNEQFF.

The rearrangement links TRBV7-9 to TRBJ2-3; TRBD2 matches at 8 bases. Per germline, CDR1 SEHNR and CDR2 FQNEAQ (reference sequence). This CDR3 spans 16 amino acids. Unmatched junction bases numbered 6, after V lost 4 bases and J lost 0 bases. CDR3 nucleotide sequence: TGTGCCAGCAGCTCCTGGACTAGCCCAAGCACAGATACGCAGTATTTT. Encoded protein: CASSSWTSPSTDTQYF.

The V call is TRBV7-2, the J call TRBJ2-3, with a possible D match to TRBD1 (5 bases). Germline V gene lookup returns CDR1 SGHTA and CDR2 FQGNSA. This CDR3 is 15 amino acids long. Between the trimmed V and J ends, which lost 1 base and 7 bases, there was a span of 15 bases. CDR3 in DNA: TGTGCCAGCAGCTTAGACATAGGGGTCGGGTATACGCAGTATTTT. The encoded protein is CASSLDIGVGYTQYF. The full variable domain, in which reference TRBV7-2 and TRBJ2-3 provide the parts outside the CDR3, is GAGVSQSPSNKVTEKGKDVELRCDPISGHTALYWYRQSLGQGLEFLIYFQGNSAPDKSGLPSDRFSAERTGGSVSTLTIQRTQQEDSAVYLCASSLDIGVGYTQYFGPGTRLTVL.

This rearrangement joins TRBV27 to TRBJ1-1; no reliable D call. Germline CDR1 MNHEY, CDR2 SMNVEV (reference sequence). Trimming shortened V by 1 base and J by 3 bases, and 9 bases separated the two germline ends. This CDR3 contains 14 residues. DNA of the CDR3: TGTGCCAGCAGTTTATACGGTTCGGACACTGAAGCTTTCTTT. Residues: CASSLYGSDTEAFF.

The chain employs TRBV13 and TRBJ2-1, with no clear D. This CDR3 region has 12 residues. The germline V gene encodes CDR1 PRHDT and CDR2 FYEKMQ (reference sequence). Between the trimmed V and J ends, which lost 7 bases and 8 bases, there was a span of 12 bases. In DNA form, the CDR3 reads TGTGCCAGCACCCAAGGAGATGATGAGCAGTTCTTC. Translating gives CASTQGDDEQFF.

The CDR3 region has the DNA TGTGCCAGCAGTGGAGTACGTTCAGGGGGTGCTAAAGCAGATACGCAGTATTTT. Translating gives CASSGVRSGGAKADTQYF. The rearrangement joins TRBV2 to TRBJ2-3; the match to TRBD1 covers 7 bases. From germline, CDR1 is SNHLY and CDR2 FYNNEI. The V gene end was trimmed by 4 bases and the J gene end by 4 bases; junction bases not matched to a gene: 17. The CDR3 contains 18 residues.

The rearrangement uses TRBV4-1 and TRBJ1-1, with 10 bases fitting TRBD1. CDR3 length: 15 amino acids. In germline, CDR1 is MGHRA, CDR2 YSYEKL. J lost 3 bases, V lost 3 bases, and 4 bases had no gene match. The CDR3 DNA reads as TGCGCCAGCAGCCACCCCGGACAGGGGGACACTGAAGCTTTCTTT. It encodes CASSHPGQGDTEAFF.

The chain links TRBV19 to TRBJ2-7; TRBD1 matches at 7 bases. Losses at the gene ends were 1 base for V and 2 bases for J; bases not matched to a gene: 8. The CDR3 spans 16 residues. Germline CDR1 and CDR2: LNHDA and SQIVND (reference sequence). CDR3: CASSIAGTAGAYEQYF. CDR3 in DNA: TGTGCCAGTAGTATAGCGGGGACAGCTGGAGCCTACGAGCAGTACTTC.

V and J are TRBV6-5 and TRBJ1-1; no clear D gene. The CDR3 has 18 amino acids. CDR1 and CDR2 from the germline V gene are MNHEY and SVGAGI. V was shortened by 0 bases and J by 4 bases, with 21 bases between the two germline ends. CDR3: CASSYSSPTYPGSTEAFF. The CDR3 region has the DNA TGTGCCAGCAGTTACTCCAGCCCGACATATCCGGGTAGCACTGAAGCTTTCTTT.

The V gene is TRBV6-1, the J gene TRBJ2-1, with 9 bases identical to TRBD2. This CDR3 region has 14 residues. CDR1 MNHNS and CDR2 SASEGT come from the germline V gene. Trimming cost V 8 bases and J 4 bases; bases outside gene matches: 6. The CDR3 loop reads CASLGAGGYNEQFF. The DNA for the CDR3 is TGTGCCAGCTTAGGGGCGGGGGGGTACAATGAGCAGTTCTTC.

The chain uses TRBV27 and TRBJ1-5, with 10 bases fitting TRBD1. Germline values: CDR1 MNHEY, CDR2 SMNVEV (reference sequence). The CDR3 sequence is 14 residues long. Unmatched junction bases numbered 5, after V lost 5 bases and J lost 7 bases. The chain's CDR3 is CASSPGTGAQPQHF. As DNA, the CDR3 is TGTGCCAGCAGTCCCGGGACAGGGGCCCAGCCCCAGCATTTT.

V gene TRBV19 combines with J gene TRBJ1-2; TRBD1 might be the D (5 bases). Between the trimmed V and J ends, which lost 6 bases and 3 bases, there was a span of 17 bases. There are 15 residues in the CDR3. Germline CDR1 is LNHDA and CDR2 is SQIVND (reference sequence). The DNA for the CDR3 is TGTGCCAGTAGCCCCTCCGGACAAGGCCACTATGGCTACACCTTC. It encodes CASSPSGQGHYGYTF.

The chain employs TRBV4-1 and TRBJ2-5; no firm D call. The V and J ends lost 0 bases and 2 bases respectively, with 7 bases between them. Germline V gives CDR1 MGHRA, CDR2 YSYEKL. This CDR3 comprises 14 residues. The CDR3 DNA reads as TGCGCCAGCAGCCAAGATGGCTTGCAAGAGACCCAGTACTTC. Its translation: CASSQDGLQETQYF.

The rearrangement joins TRBV5-4 to TRBJ2-1; TRBD2 might be the D (6 bases). CDR3 length: 16 residues. Per germline, CDR1 SGHNT and CDR2 YYREEE (reference sequence). V was cut by 2 bases and J by 7 bases, with 19 bases left in between. The DNA of the CDR3 is TGTGCCAGCAGCTTAGGGTGGGGGGAAGATGGGAATGAGCAGTTCTTC. It translates to CASSLGWGEDGNEQFF.

This chain joins TRBV12-3 or TRBV12-4 and TRBJ2-7; 7 positions match TRBD1. The CDR3 runs to 15 residues. The trim removed 6 bases at V and 2 bases at J, leaving 10 bases unmatched. This CDR3 is CASRQTGTETYEQYF. DNA of the CDR3: TGTGCCAGCAGACAAACCGGGACAGAAACCTACGAGCAGTACTTC.

To note about this clonotype: Its ends do not fully match the called genes, so a read error is possible. The chain has TRBV30 and TRBJ1-1; weak D call: TRBD1 (6 bases). This CDR3 region has 15 residues. CDR1 is GTSNPN and CDR2 is SVGIG in the germline V gene (reference sequence). CDR3 loop: CAWRGRGQPNTEAFF. CDR3 DNA sequence: TGTGCCTGGAGGGGCCGGGGGCAACCGAACACTGAGGCTTTCTTT.

The chain joins TRBV6-1 to TRBJ2-3; no clear D gene. The CDR3 is 12 amino acids. Germline-derived CDR1 and CDR2 are MNHNS and SASEGT. Trimming stripped 2 bases from V and 4 bases from J, with 4 bases between. The CDR3 spells CASSELPDTQYF. CDR3 DNA sequence: TGTGCCAGCAGTGAACTGCCAGATACGCAGTATTTT.

J is TRBJ1-2 and V is TRBV5-6; D gene ambiguous. The CDR3 has 13 amino acids. V was cut by 4 bases and J by 4 bases, with 11 bases left in between. CDR1 is SGHDT and CDR2 is YYEEEE in the germline V gene. The CDR3, as DNA: TGTGCCAGCAGCCAGCTAGGCCTCTATGGCTACACCTTC. Translation: CASSQLGLYGYTF.

The chain joins TRBV5-6 to TRBJ2-4; D remains unclear. V was cut by 0 bases and J by 0 bases, with 10 bases left in between. This CDR3 comprises 16 residues. CDR1 and CDR2 from the germline V gene are SGHDT and YYEEEE. This CDR3 reads CASSLAVTLAKNIQYF. The CDR3 DNA reads TGTGCCAGCAGCTTGGCGGTGACTCTAGCCAAAAACATTCAGTACTTC.

The CDR3, as DNA: TGTGCCAGCAGTTTGAATCCACAGGTCGACTTCTCTGGGGCCAACGTCCTGACTTTC. This gives the protein CASSLNPQVDFSGANVLTF. The V and J genes are TRBV6-5 and TRBJ2-6; possibly TRBD1 for D (5 bases). CDR3 length equals 19 residues. Germline V gives CDR1 MNHEY, CDR2 SVGAGI. Trimming took 4 bases from V and 0 from J, leaving 19 bases between them.